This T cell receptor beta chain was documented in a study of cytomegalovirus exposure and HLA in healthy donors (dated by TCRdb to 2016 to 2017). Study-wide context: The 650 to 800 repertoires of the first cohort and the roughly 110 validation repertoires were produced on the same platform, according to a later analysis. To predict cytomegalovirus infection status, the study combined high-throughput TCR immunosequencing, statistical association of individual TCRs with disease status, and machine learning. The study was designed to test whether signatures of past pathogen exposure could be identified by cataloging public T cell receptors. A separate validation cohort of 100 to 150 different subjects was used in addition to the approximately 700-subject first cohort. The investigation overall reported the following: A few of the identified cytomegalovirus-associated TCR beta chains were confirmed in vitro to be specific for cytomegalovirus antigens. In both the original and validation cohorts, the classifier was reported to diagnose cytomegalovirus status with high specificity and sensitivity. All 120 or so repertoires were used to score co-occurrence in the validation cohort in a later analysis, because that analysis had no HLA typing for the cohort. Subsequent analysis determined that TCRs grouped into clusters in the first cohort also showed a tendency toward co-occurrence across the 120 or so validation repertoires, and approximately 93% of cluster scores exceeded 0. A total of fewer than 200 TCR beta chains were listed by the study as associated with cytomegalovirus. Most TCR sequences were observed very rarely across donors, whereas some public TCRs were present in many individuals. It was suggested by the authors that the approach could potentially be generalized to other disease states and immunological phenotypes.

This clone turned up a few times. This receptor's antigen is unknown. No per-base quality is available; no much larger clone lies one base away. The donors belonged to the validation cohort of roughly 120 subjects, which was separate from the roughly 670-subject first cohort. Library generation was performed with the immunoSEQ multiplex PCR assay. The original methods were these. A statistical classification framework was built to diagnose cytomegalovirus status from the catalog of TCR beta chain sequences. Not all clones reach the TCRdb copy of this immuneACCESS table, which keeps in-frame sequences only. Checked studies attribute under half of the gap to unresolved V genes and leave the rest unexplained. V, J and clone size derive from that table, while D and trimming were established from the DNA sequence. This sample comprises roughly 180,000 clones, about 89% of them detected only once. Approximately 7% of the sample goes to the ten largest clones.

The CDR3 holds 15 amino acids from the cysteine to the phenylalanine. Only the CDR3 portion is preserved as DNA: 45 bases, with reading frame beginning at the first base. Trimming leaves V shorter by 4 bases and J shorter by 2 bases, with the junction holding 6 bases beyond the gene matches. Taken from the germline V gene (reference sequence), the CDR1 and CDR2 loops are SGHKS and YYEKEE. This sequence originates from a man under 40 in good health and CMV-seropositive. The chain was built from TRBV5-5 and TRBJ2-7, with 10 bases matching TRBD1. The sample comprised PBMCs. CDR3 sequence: CASSQGQGKTYEQYF. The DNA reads TGTGCCAGCAGCCAGGGACAGGGGAAGACCTACGAGCAGTACTTC.